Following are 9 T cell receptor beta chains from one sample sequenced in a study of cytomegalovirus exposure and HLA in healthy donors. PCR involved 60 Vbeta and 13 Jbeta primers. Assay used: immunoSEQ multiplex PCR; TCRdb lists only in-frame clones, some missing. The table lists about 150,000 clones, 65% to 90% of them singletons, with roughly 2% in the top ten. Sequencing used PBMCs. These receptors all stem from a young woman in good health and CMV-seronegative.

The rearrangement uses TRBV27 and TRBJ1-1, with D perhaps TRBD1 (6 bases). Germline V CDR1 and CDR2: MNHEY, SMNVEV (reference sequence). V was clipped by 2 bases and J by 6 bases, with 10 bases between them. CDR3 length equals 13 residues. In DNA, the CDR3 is TGTGCCAGCAGTTTACAGGGGAGCGCTGAAGCTTTCTTT. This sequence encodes CASSLQGSAEAFF.

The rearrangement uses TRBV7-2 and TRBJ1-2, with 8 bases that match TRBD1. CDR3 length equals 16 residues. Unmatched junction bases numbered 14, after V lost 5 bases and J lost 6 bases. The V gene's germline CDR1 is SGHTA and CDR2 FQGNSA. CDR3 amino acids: CASSPSGRGRIHGYTF. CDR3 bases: TGTGCCAGCAGCCCGTCGGGCAGGGGGCGGATACATGGCTACACCTTC.

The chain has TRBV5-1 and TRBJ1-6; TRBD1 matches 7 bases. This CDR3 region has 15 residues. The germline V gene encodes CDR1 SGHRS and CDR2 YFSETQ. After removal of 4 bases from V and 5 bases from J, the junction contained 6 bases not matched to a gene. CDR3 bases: TGCGCCAGCAGCGAAGCCGGGACAGATAATTCACCCCTCCACTTT. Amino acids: CASSEAGTDNSPLHF.

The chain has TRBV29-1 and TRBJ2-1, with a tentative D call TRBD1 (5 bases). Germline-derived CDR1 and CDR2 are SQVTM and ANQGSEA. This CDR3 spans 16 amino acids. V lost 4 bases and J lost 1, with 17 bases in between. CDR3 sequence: CSVGTSQGRSYNEQFF. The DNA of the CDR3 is TGCAGCGTTGGGACATCTCAGGGAAGGTCCTACAATGAGCAGTTCTTC.

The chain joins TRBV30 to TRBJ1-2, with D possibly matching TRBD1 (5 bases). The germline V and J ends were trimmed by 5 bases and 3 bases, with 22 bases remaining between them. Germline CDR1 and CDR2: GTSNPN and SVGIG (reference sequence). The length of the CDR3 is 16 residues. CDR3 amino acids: CAWSRWGENSYYGYTF. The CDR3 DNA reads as TGTGCCTGGTCCCGCTGGGGGGAGAACTCTTACTATGGCTACACCTTC.

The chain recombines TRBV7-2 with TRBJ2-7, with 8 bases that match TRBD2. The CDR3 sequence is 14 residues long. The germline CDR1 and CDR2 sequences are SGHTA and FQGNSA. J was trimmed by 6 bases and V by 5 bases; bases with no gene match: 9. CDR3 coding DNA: TGTGCCAGCAGCCGGGGGGGGGCCCTAAGCGAGCAGTACTTC. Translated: CASSRGGALSEQYF.

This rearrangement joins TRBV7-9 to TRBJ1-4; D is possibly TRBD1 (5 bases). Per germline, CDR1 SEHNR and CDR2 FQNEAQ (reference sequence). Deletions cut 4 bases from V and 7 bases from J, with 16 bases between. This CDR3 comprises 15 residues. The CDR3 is CASSWGGGRVEKLFF. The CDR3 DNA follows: TGTGCCAGCAGCTGGGGCGGGGGACGAGTTGAAAAACTGTTTTTT.

The CDR3 bases are TGTGCCAGCAGTTTATCCGCAGGGTTGGACGAGCAGTACTTC. The encoded protein is CASSLSAGLDEQYF. The rearrangement links TRBV28 to TRBJ2-7; TRBD1 is a possible D gene (5 bases). From germline, CDR1 is MDHEN and CDR2 SYDVKM. Trimming pared 1 base from V and 5 bases from J, leaving 12 bases between. The CDR3 has 14 residues.

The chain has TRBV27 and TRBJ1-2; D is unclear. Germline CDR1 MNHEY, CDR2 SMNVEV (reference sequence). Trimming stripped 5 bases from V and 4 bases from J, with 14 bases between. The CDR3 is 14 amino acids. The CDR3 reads CASSPIGGSYGYTF. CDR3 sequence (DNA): TGTGCCAGCAGTCCCATCGGAGGGAGCTATGGCTACACCTTC.